This T cell receptor beta chain came from a study of cytomegalovirus exposure and HLA in healthy donors. For the study at large: The use of the same platform for the roughly 110 validation repertoires and the roughly 700 first-cohort repertoires was reported by a later analysis.

The germline V gene has CDR1 MNHEY and CDR2 SMNVEV (reference sequence). The CDR3 length is 16 residues. Trimming shortened V by 5 bases and J by 4 bases, and 17 bases separated the two germline ends. Only in-frame clones appear in the TCRdb table, and some are missing; sequencing was by immunoSEQ multiplex PCR. The sample consists of some 140,000 clones, 80% to 90% of them appearing once. The clonotype originates from a man between 18 and 29 years old in good health and CMV-seronegative. Sequenced input: PBMCs. V is TRBV27 and J is TRBJ2-2; weak D call: TRBD2 (6 bases). The CDR3 coding sequence is TGTGCCAGCAGTCCCTGGAGTAGCGGTGGCACCGGGGAGCTGTTTTTT. Amino acid sequence: CASSPWSSGGTGELFF.